Listed here is a single TCR beta chain. The source of the sample is a study of CD8 T cells in Susac syndrome. Trimming stripped 7 bases from V and 7 bases from J, with 5 bases between. Germline V CDR1 and CDR2: SEHNR, FQNEAQ (reference sequence). The CDR3 extends over 10 amino acids. Reverse transcription of about 0.45 to 1 ug RNA was carried out with random hexamers. Across 54 Vbeta and 13 Jbeta, immunoSEQ multiplex PCR amplified TCR beta CDR3. TCRdb passed the immunoSEQ multiplex PCR reads through MiXCR, listing each CDR3 protein once. The profile shows under 55,000 distinct CDR3 sequences, 93% of them singletons.

The sequenced material came from CD8+ T cells from PBMCs. The clonotype comes from a human donor with multiple sclerosis. V gene TRBV7-9 combines with J gene TRBJ2-1, with D unresolved. The CDR3: CASTLNEQFF. In DNA, the CDR3 is TGTGCCAGCACCCTAAATGAGCAGTTCTTC.